This paragraph reports one T cell receptor (beta chain). The data stem from a study of blood T cell repertoires in COVID-19. Overall study: Collection of acute and convalescent COVID-19 samples took place in the United States, Italy and Spain. The analysed material was cDNA or gDNA that came from T cells, B-cell-depleted T cells, or PBMCs.

Original data processing: Amplifying reference gene primers gave estimates of nucleated cell counts. Clones were sequenced by immunoSEQ multiplex PCR, and TCRdb holds only the in-frame ones, with some missing. The V and J calls and clone size come from that table; D and trimming were worked out from the DNA. Of approximately 200,000 clones in the sample, roughly 80% are singletons; the top ten hold roughly a tenth. This receptor was taken from a woman of 80 years or more with acute or convalescent COVID-19. Specimen: peripheral blood.

The CDR3 reads CASSIQGVYTEAFF. CDR3 nucleotide sequence: TGTGCCAGTAGTATTCAGGGGGTGTACACTGAAGCTTTCTTT. The chain recombines TRBV19 with TRBJ1-1, with 7 bases matching TRBD1. V was pared by 3 bases and J by 3 bases, with 4 bases of the junction left unmatched. This CDR3 contains 14 residues. Germline-derived CDR1 and CDR2 are LNHDA and SQIVND (reference sequence).